This record looks at one T cell receptor (beta chain) sequence and its context. CDR1 and CDR2 (germline): LGHNA, YNFKEQ. Between the trimmed V and J ends, which lost 0 bases and 13 bases, there was a span of 13 bases. The CDR3 runs to 13 residues. These data belong to a study of technical replicates of blood from a handful of donors. Here immunoSEQ multiplex PCR was the method, and the copy in TCRdb shows in-frame clones only, minus some. The sample shows roughly 93,000 clones, approximately 95% of them seen only once. The chain is built from TRBV4-2 and TRBJ1-5; possible D gene TRBD1, 5 bases. The source of this sequence is a human donor in good health. The sample comprised T cells isolated from PBMCs. The DNA for the CDR3 is TGTGCCAGCAGCCAAGAACGAACGCAGGGTCAGCATTTT. Protein: CASSQERTQGQHF.